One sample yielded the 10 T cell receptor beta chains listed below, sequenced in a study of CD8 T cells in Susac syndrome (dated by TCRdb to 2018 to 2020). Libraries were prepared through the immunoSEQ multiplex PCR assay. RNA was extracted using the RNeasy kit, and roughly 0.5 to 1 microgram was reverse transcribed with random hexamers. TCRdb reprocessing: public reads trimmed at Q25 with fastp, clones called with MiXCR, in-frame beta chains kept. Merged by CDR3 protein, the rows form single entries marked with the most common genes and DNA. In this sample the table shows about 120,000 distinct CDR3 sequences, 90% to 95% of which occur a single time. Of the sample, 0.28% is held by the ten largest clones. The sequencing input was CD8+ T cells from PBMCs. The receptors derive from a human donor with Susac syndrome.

CDR3 in DNA: TGTGCCAGCAGCACAAGGGGTGAAGCTTTCTTT. Protein sequence: CASSTRGEAFF. The J gene is TRBJ1-1, the V gene TRBV11-2, with a weak D call TRBD1 (5 bases). CDR1 and CDR2 (germline): SGHAT, FQNNGV. V was cut by 5 bases and J by 7 bases, with 8 bases left in between. This CDR3 has 11 residues.

CDR3 sequence reads: CACERQGGTDTQYF. As DNA, the CDR3 is TGTGCCTGCGAACGGCAGGGTGGAACAGATACGCAGTATTTT. The chain joins TRBV30 to TRBJ2-3; D possibly corresponds to TRBD1 (5 bases). Germline V gene sequence: CDR1 GTSNPN, CDR2 SVGIG (reference sequence). Trimming cost V 6 bases and J 3 bases, with 16 bases left between them. The CDR3 is 14 amino acids.

The CDR3 reads CASSVFPQGNQQYF. DNA for the CDR3: TGTGCCAGCAGCGTTTTCCCGCAGGGGAATCAGCAGTACTTC. The rearrangement uses TRBV9 and TRBJ2-7, with a weak D call TRBD1 (6 bases). In germline, CDR1 is SGDLS, CDR2 YYNGEE. V shed 2 bases and J shed 8 bases, with 17 bases lying between them. The CDR3 totals 14 residues. Supplemented by reference TRBV9 and TRBJ2-7, the full variable domain reads DSGVTQTPKHLITATGQRVTLRCSPRSGDLSVYWYQQSLDQGLQFLIQYYNGEERAKGNILERFSAQQFPDLHSELNLSSLELGDSALYFCASSVFPQGNQQYFGPGTRLTVT.

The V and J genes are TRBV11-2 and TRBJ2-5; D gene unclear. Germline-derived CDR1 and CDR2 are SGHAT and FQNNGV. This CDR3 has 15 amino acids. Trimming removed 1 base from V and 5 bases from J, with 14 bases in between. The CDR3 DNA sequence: TGTGCCAGCAGCTTAGGTACATCGGAAAAGGAGACCCAGTACTTC. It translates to CASSLGTSEKETQYF.

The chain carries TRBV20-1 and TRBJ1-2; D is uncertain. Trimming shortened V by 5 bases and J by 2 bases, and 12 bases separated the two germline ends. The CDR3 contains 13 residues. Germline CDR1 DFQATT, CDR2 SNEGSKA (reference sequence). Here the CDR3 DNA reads TGCAGTGCTTATCCCATCCGCAACTATGGCTACACCTTC. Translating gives CSAYPIRNYGYTF.

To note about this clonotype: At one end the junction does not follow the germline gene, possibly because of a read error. The DNA for the CDR3 is TGTGCTAGCAGCTTAGGTCCCCTAGCGGGGGGCCGCAATGAGCAGTTCTTC. It yields the protein CASSLGPLAGGRNEQFF. This chain connects TRBV7-7 to TRBJ2-1, with 11 nucleotides matching TRBD2. CDR3 size: 17 residues. Germline loops: CDR1 SSHAT, CDR2 FNYEAQ (reference sequence).

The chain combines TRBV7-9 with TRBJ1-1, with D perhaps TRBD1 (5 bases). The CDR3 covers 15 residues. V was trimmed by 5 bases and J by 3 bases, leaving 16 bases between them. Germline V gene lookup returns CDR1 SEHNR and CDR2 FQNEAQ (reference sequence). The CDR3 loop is CASSALGEKHTEAFF. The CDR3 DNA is TGTGCCAGCAGCGCCCTGGGGGAGAAGCACACTGAAGCTTTCTTT.

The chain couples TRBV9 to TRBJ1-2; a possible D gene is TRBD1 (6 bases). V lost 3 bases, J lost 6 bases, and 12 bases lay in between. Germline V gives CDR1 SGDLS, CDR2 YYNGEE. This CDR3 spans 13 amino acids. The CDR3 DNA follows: TGTGCCAGCAGCGCGGACAGCTTTAATGGCTACACCTTC. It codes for CASSADSFNGYTF.

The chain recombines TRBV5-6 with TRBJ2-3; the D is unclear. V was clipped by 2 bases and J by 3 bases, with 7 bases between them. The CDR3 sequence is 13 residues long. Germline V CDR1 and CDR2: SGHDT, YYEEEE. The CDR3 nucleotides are TGTGCCAGCAGCTTTGCAGATACAGATACGCAGTATTTT. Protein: CASSFADTDTQYF.

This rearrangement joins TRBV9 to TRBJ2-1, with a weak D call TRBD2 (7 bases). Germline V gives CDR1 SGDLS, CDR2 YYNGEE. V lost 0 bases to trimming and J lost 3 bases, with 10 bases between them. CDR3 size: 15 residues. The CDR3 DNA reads TGTGCCAGCAGCGTAGTAGGGGGGGGCTACAATGAGCAGTTCTTC. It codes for CASSVVGGGYNEQFF.